The 22 T cell receptor beta chains below all came from one sample that was sequenced in a study of OX40 agonist ivuxolimab in advanced cancers. Only in-frame clones appear in the TCRdb table, and some are missing; sequencing was by immunoSEQ multiplex PCR. The table includes fewer than 55,000 clones, approximately 92% detected once. The specimen was CD4+ or CD8+ T cells sorted from blood, collected in a trial of the OX40 agonist ivuxolimab. These receptors were obtained from an adult with an advanced solid tumor such as melanoma, head and neck, liver or kidney cancer.

This clone was observed a single time. V is TRBV28 and J is TRBJ1-2; D is unclear. This CDR3 has 13 amino acids. V lost 2 bases and J lost 2, with 6 bases in between. The germline V gene has CDR1 MDHEN and CDR2 SYDVKM. CDR3 residues: CASSLEQNYGYTF. DNA for the CDR3: TGTGCCAGCAGTTTAGAGCAAAACTATGGCTACACCTTC.

The rearrangement joins TRBV2 to TRBJ2-3; D uncertain. CDR3 length: 14 amino acids. V lost 4 bases to trimming and J lost 4 bases, with 12 bases between them. CDR1 is SNHLY and CDR2 is FYNNEI in the germline V gene. CDR3 bases: TGTGCCAGCAGTGCGACTTACCTTGCAGATACGCAGTATTTT. It translates to CASSATYLADTQYF.

V is TRBV2 and J is TRBJ2-7, with TRBD2 matching 10 bases. Germline trimming cut 3 bases from V and 3 bases from J; bases unmatched to any gene: 8. CDR1 SNHLY and CDR2 FYNNEI come from the germline V gene. This CDR3 contains 16 residues. The CDR3 is CASSDGSGRAGYEQYF. CDR3 bases: TGTGCCAGCAGTGATGGGAGCGGGAGGGCCGGCTACGAGCAGTACTTC.

V is TRBV30 and J is TRBJ2-1; 8 nucleotides match TRBD1. This CDR3 has 13 residues. After removal of 3 bases from V and 4 bases from J, the junction contained 2 bases not matched to a gene. Germline loops: CDR1 GTSNPN, CDR2 SVGIG (reference sequence). The DNA for the CDR3 is TGTGCCTGGAGCACAGGGGGGTACAATGAGCAGTTCTTC. Translation: CAWSTGGYNEQFF.

This chain joins TRBV18 and TRBJ2-7; D is tentatively TRBD1 or TRBD2 (6 bases each). The CDR3 spans 13 residues. V shed 3 bases and J shed 3 bases, with 9 bases lying between them. Germline V gene sequence: CDR1 KGHSH, CDR2 LQKENI. The CDR3 bases are TGTGCCAGCTCACCTGGGGGGCACTACGAGCAGTACTTC. This sequence encodes CASSPGGHYEQYF.

The rearrangement links TRBV2 to TRBJ2-4, with 8 bases lining up with TRBD1. Germline V gene data show CDR1 as SNHLY and CDR2 as FYNNEI. After removal of 3 bases from V and 0 bases from J, the junction contained 19 bases not matched to a gene. This CDR3 spans 21 amino acids. This chain's CDR3 is CASSDKGQGLPRFLAKNIQYF. CDR3 bases: TGTGCCAGCAGTGATAAAGGACAGGGACTCCCGAGGTTCCTAGCCAAAAACATTCAGTACTTC.

J is TRBJ2-2 and V is TRBV2; 9 bases match TRBD2. The CDR3 is 15 residues long. In germline, CDR1 is SNHLY, CDR2 FYNNEI. With V trimmed by 7 bases and J by 6 bases, 9 bases remained unmatched. CDR3 in DNA: TGTGCCAGCAAGGGCGCTAGCGGGAATTCCGGGGAGCTGTTTTTT. Translated: CASKGASGNSGELFF.

This sequence joins TRBV28 and TRBJ1-1; D remains unclear. The germline gives CDR1 MDHEN, CDR2 SYDVKM. This CDR3 is 11 amino acids long. The V gene lost 7 bases and the J gene lost 3 bases, with 6 bases spanning the gap. This chain's CDR3 is CASIRYTEAFF. DNA for the CDR3: TGTGCCAGCATACGTTACACTGAAGCTTTCTTT.

The CDR3 region is CASRERLAVDTQYF. The DNA for the CDR3 is TGTGCCAGCAGGGAACGGTTGGCTGTAGATACGCAGTATTTT. The gene calls are TRBV7-2 and TRBJ2-3; D unclear. The CDR3 spans 14 residues. V gave up 6 bases and J gave up 5 bases, with 15 bases separating them. Germline CDR1 SGHTA, CDR2 FQGNSA.

About this clone: Distinct nucleotide sequences in the sample also encode this CDR3. The chain recombines TRBV20-1 with TRBJ2-5; no reliable D call. Per germline, CDR1 DFQATT and CDR2 SNEGSKA (reference sequence). V was trimmed by 0 bases and J by 5 bases, leaving 4 bases between them. CDR3 size: 11 residues. The CDR3 protein is CSARDRETQYF. The CDR3 nucleotides are TGCAGTGCTAGAGATCGGGAGACCCAGTACTTC.

CDR3 residues: CASSLDQSSYEQYF. The CDR3, as DNA: TGTGCCAGCAGCCTGGACCAGAGCTCCTACGAGCAGTACTTC. V usage is TRBV7-9 and J usage is TRBJ2-7; D is undetermined. The CDR3 runs 14 residues. The V gene's germline CDR1 is SEHNR and CDR2 FQNEAQ (reference sequence). Trimming took 5 bases from V and 0 from J, leaving 11 bases between them.

The rearrangement uses TRBV6-6 and TRBJ2-1; D is undetermined. CDR1 MNHNY and CDR2 SVGAGI come from the germline V gene (reference sequence). This CDR3 region has 14 residues. The V and J ends lost 2 bases and 7 bases respectively, with 12 bases between them. As DNA, the CDR3 is TGTGCCAGCAGTTACGAACTCTCGAGGAATGAGCAGTTCTTC. It codes for CASSYELSRNEQFF.

The chain carries TRBV7-2 and TRBJ1-2, with D possibly TRBD1 on 5 matching bases. Germline V lookup: CDR1 SGHTA, CDR2 FQGNSA. V was cut by 2 bases and J by 3 bases, with 13 bases left in between. The CDR3 totals 15 residues. The CDR3 bases are TGTGCCAGCAGCTTATCCCCTGACAGCCACTATGGCTACACCTTC. Translating it yields CASSLSPDSHYGYTF.

The genes are TRBV5-4 and TRBJ2-7; 7 nucleotides match TRBD1. Germline V lookup: CDR1 SGHNT, CDR2 YYREEE (reference sequence). The V gene end was trimmed by 3 bases and the J gene end by 5 bases; junction bases not matched to a gene: 2. This CDR3 spans 12 amino acids. The CDR3 coding sequence is TGTGCCAGCAGCTCAGACAGGGACGAGCAGTACTTC. It translates to CASSSDRDEQYF.

The chain carries TRBV29-1 and TRBJ2-6; D call uncertain. The ends were cut back, 5 bases at V and 3 bases at J, with 2 bases in the middle. CDR1 is SQVTM and CDR2 is ANQGSEA in the germline V gene. The CDR3 totals 11 residues. The CDR3 sequence is CSVSGANVLTF. The CDR3 DNA reads TGCAGCGTTAGTGGGGCCAACGTCCTGACTTTC.

The CDR3 region has the DNA TGTGCCAGTACCCCAAGTCACCAGGGCTCGAACACTGAAGCTTTCTTT. It translates to CASTPSHQGSNTEAFF. The chain employs TRBV5-5 and TRBJ1-1; tentative D call: TRBD1 (5 bases). With 8 bases removed from V and 1 base from J, the gap between germline ends came to 21 bases. Germline-derived CDR1 and CDR2 are SGHKS and YYEKEE (reference sequence). The CDR3 extends over 16 amino acids. The variable domain in full, completed from reference TRBV5-5 and TRBJ1-1, reads DAGVTQSPTHLIKTRGQQVTLRCSPISGHKSVSWYQQVLGQGPQFIFQYYEKEERGRGNFPDRFSARQFPNYSSELNVNALLLGDSALYLCASTPSHQGSNTEAFFGQGTRLTVV.

A few counts support this clone. This chain joins TRBV18 and TRBJ2-1, with D possibly TRBD2 on 6 matching bases. CDR1 is KGHSH and CDR2 is LQKENI in the germline V gene. Trimming shortened V by 0 bases and J by 9 bases, and 15 bases separated the two germline ends. CDR3 size: 15 residues. The DNA for the CDR3 is TGTGCCAGCTCACCACCCGCGGGGACGGAGGTTGAGCAGTTCTTC. Encoded protein: CASSPPAGTEVEQFF.

The table lists this clone with a count of one. The J gene is TRBJ2-3, the V gene TRBV9; possibly TRBD2 for D (5 bases). CDR3 length: 13 residues. CDR1 is SGDLS, CDR2 YYNGEE, per germline. Trimming pared 2 bases from V and 6 bases from J, leaving 10 bases between. The CDR3 protein is CASSVRGSDTQYF. CDR3 nucleotide sequence: TGTGCCAGCAGCGTCAGAGGGAGCGATACGCAGTATTTT.

Of note for this clone: The sample holds other DNA sequences that translate to the same CDR3. The chain uses TRBV19 and TRBJ2-1; D remains unclear. CDR1 is LNHDA and CDR2 is SQIVND in the germline V gene (reference sequence). Trimming took 1 base from V and 5 from J, leaving 6 bases between them. This CDR3 has 13 amino acids. The CDR3 reads CASSIVGNNEQFF. The CDR3 nucleotides are TGTGCCAGTAGTATAGTCGGAAACAATGAGCAGTTCTTC.

V is TRBV28 and J is TRBJ1-4; D possibly corresponds to TRBD1 (5 bases). The germline V gene has CDR1 MDHEN and CDR2 SYDVKM. The CDR3 has 17 residues. Trimming removed 3 bases from V and 0 bases from J, with 14 bases in between. DNA of the CDR3: TGTGCCAGCAGTTTCTCAGGGAACGGTCCAACTAATGAAAAACTGTTTTTT. It translates to CASSFSGNGPTNEKLFF.

This clone showed up just once. The CDR3 reads CASSRESLSATNEKLFF. For the CDR3, the DNA is TGTGCCAGCTCACGGGAGTCGCTTAGTGCAACTAATGAAAAACTGTTTTTT. The chain combines TRBV18 with TRBJ1-4, with D hard to call. The CDR3 has 17 residues. V lost 4 bases to trimming and J lost 0 bases, with 15 bases between them. CDR1 and CDR2 (germline): KGHSH, LQKENI.

The rearrangement links TRBV5-5 to TRBJ2-7, with 10 nucleotides matching TRBD2. V lost 3 bases and J lost 2; bases outside the gene matches: 5. Germline loops: CDR1 SGHKS, CDR2 YYEKEE (reference sequence). The CDR3 is made up of 15 amino acids. Here the CDR3 reads CASSSGLAEAYEQYF. The CDR3 DNA reads TGTGCCAGCAGCTCCGGACTAGCGGAGGCCTACGAGCAGTACTTC.